This T cell receptor beta chain was identified during a study of blood T cell repertoires in COVID-19. Across the whole study: COVID-19 samples collected from the United States, Italy and Spain covered acute and convalescent phases. T cells, B-cell-depleted T cells, or PBMCs supplied cDNA or gDNA.

In the authors' workflow: Amplification from reference gene primers served as the basis for estimated nucleated cell counts. Some clones are missing from TCRdb's copy, which holds only in-frame ones; the method was immunoSEQ multiplex PCR. The V and J calls and clone size come from that table; D and trimming were worked out from the DNA. The table includes tens of thousands of clones, about 90% detected once. This clonotype originated in a man in his 70s with active COVID-19. Source material: peripheral blood.

Here the CDR3 reads CASSRGGARVNQPQHF. The CDR3 region has the DNA TGTGCCAGCAGCAGGGGGGGAGCCAGGGTGAATCAGCCCCAGCATTTT. The chain combines TRBV11-2 with TRBJ1-5; D might be TRBD1 (6 bases). This CDR3 region has 16 residues. Germline assignment: CDR1 SGHAT and CDR2 FQNNGV. V lost 5 bases and J 4 bases, leaving 18 bases between the germline ends.